This passage covers 24 T cell receptor beta chains from one sample sequenced in a study of cytomegalovirus exposure and HLA in healthy donors. PCR used 60 Vbeta primers and 13 Jbeta primers. Repertoires were generated with immunoSEQ multiplex PCR, while TCRdb's copy carries only in-frame clones and drops some. The sample includes approximately 120,000 clones. What was sequenced was PBMCs. The receptors come from a man aged 35 to 55 in good health and CMV-seronegative.

The chain is built from TRBV5-6 and TRBJ2-4; a weak D match, TRBD2 (5 bases). Germline V gives CDR1 SGHDT, CDR2 YYEEEE. V lost 4 bases to trimming and J lost 2 bases, with 10 bases between them. The length of the CDR3 is 14 residues. CDR3: CASSPTSSKNIQYF. CDR3 in DNA: TGTGCCAGCAGCCCCACTAGTTCCAAAAACATTCAGTACTTC.

The chain couples TRBV9 to TRBJ1-3; D unresolved. The CDR3 runs 14 residues. V dropped 0 bases and J dropped 0 bases, with 4 bases sitting between them. Germline CDR1 reads SGDLS; CDR2 reads YYNGEE. As DNA, the CDR3 is TGTGCCAGCAGCGTAGACAGCTCTGGAAACACCATATATTTT. Encoded protein: CASSVDSSGNTIYF. Full variable domain (missing parts from reference TRBV9 and TRBJ1-3): DSGVTQTPKHLITATGQRVTLRCSPRSGDLSVYWYQQSLDQGLQFLIQYYNGEERAKGNILERFSAQQFPDLHSELNLSSLELGDSALYFCASSVDSSGNTIYFGEGSWLTVV.

The rearrangement links TRBV11-2 to TRBJ2-3; D is ambiguous. This CDR3 is built from 13 residues. The V end lost 7 bases, the J end lost 5 bases, and 13 bases lay between the germline ends. CDR1 is SGHAT, CDR2 FQNNGV, per germline. The CDR3 sequence: CASTPTLRDTQYF. For the CDR3, the DNA is TGTGCCAGCACCCCCACCCTACGAGATACGCAGTATTTT.

The chain employs TRBV11-3 and TRBJ2-7, with 10 bases identical to TRBD1. V lost 4 bases to trimming and J lost 0 bases; unmatched junction nucleotides: 12. Germline V CDR1 and CDR2: SGHNT, YENEEA. This CDR3 is built from 18 residues. In DNA, the CDR3 is TGTGCCAGCAGCTCAAGACAGGGGGCACAACCTTCCTCCTACGAGCAGTACTTC. This translates into CASSSRQGAQPSSYEQYF.

The chain links TRBV5-1 to TRBJ1-1; D might be TRBD1 (5 bases). The CDR3 contains 14 residues. Germline values: CDR1 SGHRS, CDR2 YFSETQ. V was pared by 1 base and J by 2 bases, with 9 bases between. The CDR3 DNA sequence: TGCGCCAGCAGCTTGAGGGGCGGTAACACTGAAGCTTTCTTT. This sequence encodes CASSLRGGNTEAFF. Looking up the rest from reference TRBV5-1 and TRBJ1-1 gives the full variable domain: KAGVTQTPRYLIKTRGQQVTLSCSPISGHRSVSWYQQTPGQGLQFLFEYFSETQRNKGNFPGRFSGRQFSNSRSEMNVSTLELGDSALYLCASSLRGGNTEAFFGQGTRLTVV.

The gene calls are TRBV6-5 and TRBJ1-5; the D is unclear. V dropped 5 bases and J dropped 4 bases, with 12 bases sitting between them. The CDR3 runs to 14 residues. Per the germline V gene, CDR1 is MNHEY and CDR2 is SVGAGI. CDR3 in amino acids: CASSEVRGNQPQHF. Here the CDR3 DNA reads TGTGCCAGCAGTGAGGTCCGGGGAAATCAGCCCCAGCATTTT.

V is TRBV10-3 and J is TRBJ2-2; no reliable D call. This CDR3 comprises 14 residues. V was clipped by 4 bases and J by 3 bases, with 9 bases between them. Per the germline V gene, CDR1 is ENHRY and CDR2 is SYGVKD. As DNA, the CDR3 is TGTGCCATCAGTGCCGTAGTGGACACCGGGGAGCTGTTTTTT. It translates to CAISAVVDTGELFF.

This chain joins TRBV5-4 and TRBJ2-7; possible D gene TRBD2, 6 bases. Between the trimmed V and J ends, which lost 3 bases and 6 bases, there was a span of 19 bases. From germline, CDR1 is SGHNT and CDR2 YYREEE (reference sequence). The CDR3 is 15 residues long. The CDR3 spells CASSSLELGGLEQYF. CDR3 DNA sequence: TGTGCCAGCAGCTCCCTAGAACTGGGAGGACTCGAGCAGTACTTC.

The chain links TRBV6-6 to TRBJ2-7, with D possibly TRBD2 on 5 matching bases. The CDR3 sequence is 15 residues long. CDR1 MNHNY and CDR2 SVGAGI come from the germline V gene (reference sequence). The V end was cut by 2 bases, the J end by 1 base, with 12 bases between. CDR3 protein: CASSYAGGRSYEQYF. CDR3 DNA: TGTGCCAGCAGTTACGCAGGAGGTCGGTCCTACGAGCAGTACTTC.

The chain combines TRBV19 with TRBJ1-5; 9 positions match TRBD1. The V and J ends lost 9 bases and 4 bases, in that order; junction bases with no gene match: 10. The CDR3 runs 15 residues. Germline V CDR1 and CDR2: LNHDA, SQIVND (reference sequence). The chain's CDR3 is CASSLRDRENQPQHF. CDR3 bases: TGTGCCAGCTCACTCCGGGACAGGGAGAATCAGCCCCAGCATTTT.

The rearrangement joins TRBV7-9 to TRBJ2-7, with 12 nucleotides matching TRBD1. J lost 6 bases, V lost 1 base, and 7 bases had no gene match. Per germline, CDR1 SEHNR and CDR2 FQNEAQ (reference sequence). The CDR3 sequence is 16 residues long. The CDR3 reads CASSLVGTGGFLEQYF. The CDR3 nucleotides read TGTGCCAGCAGCTTAGTCGGGACAGGGGGCTTTCTCGAGCAGTACTTC.

The J gene is TRBJ2-4, the V gene TRBV11-2; perhaps TRBD2 as D (6 bases). V was clipped by 5 bases and J by 4 bases, with 15 bases between them. This CDR3 region has 15 residues. The germline V gene has CDR1 SGHAT and CDR2 FQNNGV. In DNA, the CDR3 is TGTGCCAGCAGCATGCCTGGAGGGGTGAAAAACATTCAGTACTTC. It specifies CASSMPGGVKNIQYF.

The rearrangement links TRBV6-5 to TRBJ2-7; possibly TRBD2 for D (5 bases). Germline V gene data show CDR1 as MNHEY and CDR2 as SVGAGI. The ends were cut back, 7 bases at V and 2 bases at J, with 15 bases in the middle. The CDR3 loop spans 14 amino acids. The CDR3 DNA sequence: TGTGCCAGCACCGGACCCGGACTCACCTACGAGCAGTACTTC. Translated: CASTGPGLTYEQYF.

The V and J genes are TRBV28 and TRBJ2-1; 12 nucleotides align to TRBD2. The CDR3 is 16 residues long. V shed 1 base, J shed 6 bases, and the junction held 4 bases outside the gene matches. CDR1 is MDHEN and CDR2 is SYDVKM in the germline V gene. CDR3 in amino acids: CASSLLSLAGGNEQFF. For the CDR3, the DNA is TGTGCCAGCAGTTTATTGTCACTAGCGGGGGGCAATGAGCAGTTCTTC.

This chain connects TRBV11-3 to TRBJ2-1, with 9 bases lining up with TRBD1. This CDR3 contains 16 residues. J lost 3 bases, V lost 4 bases, and 7 bases had no gene match. Germline loops: CDR1 SGHNT, CDR2 YENEEA. For the CDR3, the DNA is TGTGCCAGCAGCTCACAAACAGGGGGCTACTACAATGAGCAGTTCTTC. Its translation is CASSSQTGGYYNEQFF.

The chain carries TRBV7-9 and TRBJ1-4; tentatively, D is TRBD1 (6 bases). The CDR3 spans 16 residues. Trimming stripped 5 bases from V and 8 bases from J, with 21 bases between. CDR1 is SEHNR and CDR2 is FQNEAQ in the germline V gene (reference sequence). This CDR3 is CASSRGETGVLEKLFF. In DNA, the CDR3 is TGTGCCAGCAGCCGGGGGGAGACAGGAGTTCTGGAAAAACTGTTTTTT.

V and J are TRBV7-9 and TRBJ1-1, with D perhaps matching TRBD1 (5 bases). CDR1 SEHNR and CDR2 FQNEAQ come from the germline V gene (reference sequence). V dropped 2 bases and J dropped 3 bases, with 10 bases sitting between them. The CDR3 length is 14 residues. DNA of the CDR3: TGTGCCAGCAGCTTATTGGGGGGATACACTGAAGCTTTCTTT. It yields the protein CASSLLGGYTEAFF.

The chain has TRBV2 and TRBJ1-5, with a weak D call TRBD1 (5 bases). Per germline, CDR1 SNHLY and CDR2 FYNNEI. The CDR3 extends over 15 amino acids. The V end was cut by 3 bases, the J end by 0 bases, with 9 bases between. CDR3 sequence: CASSDAGYSNQPQHF. Here the CDR3 DNA reads TGTGCCAGCAGTGACGCAGGGTATAGCAATCAGCCCCAGCATTTT.

V is TRBV14 and J is TRBJ1-2; no clear D. There are 14 residues in the CDR3. CDR1 and CDR2 (germline): SGHDN, FVKESK. The ends were cut back, 0 bases at V and 8 bases at J, with 13 bases in the middle. CDR3: CASSQDSFRLGYTF. The CDR3 DNA follows: TGTGCCAGCAGCCAAGATTCCTTTCGGTTGGGCTACACCTTC.

The chain links TRBV10-3 to TRBJ2-7; TRBD2 matches 10 bases. Looked up from germline, CDR1 is ENHRY and CDR2 is SYGVKD. CDR3 length equals 15 residues. The trim removed 10 bases at V and 2 bases at J, leaving 11 bases unmatched. CDR3 sequence (DNA): TGTGCCACCGACCTGGGACTAGCGAGACCCTACGAGCAGTACTTC. As protein: CATDLGLARPYEQYF.

The V call is TRBV6-6, the J call TRBJ2-1, with 16 nucleotides matching TRBD2. V was clipped by 2 bases and J by 7 bases; unmatched bases: 2. This CDR3 has 16 amino acids. Germline CDR1 MNHNY, CDR2 SVGAGI (reference sequence). The CDR3 sequence: CASSYGGLAGGNEQFF. Written as DNA, the CDR3 is TGTGCCAGCAGTTACGGGGGACTAGCGGGAGGGAATGAGCAGTTCTTC.

The chain couples TRBV29-1 to TRBJ2-1; TRBD2 aligns across 9 bases. Trimming at V came to 5 bases and at J to 13 bases, leaving 6 bases not matched to a gene. The CDR3 has 11 residues. Germline values: CDR1 SQVTM, CDR2 ANQGSEA. The CDR3 region has the DNA TGCAGCGTTAATCCTAGCGGGGCACAGTTCTTC. As protein: CSVNPSGAQFF.

V usage is TRBV6-1 and J usage is TRBJ1-1; 7 bases match TRBD1. Trimming at V came to 6 bases and at J to 3 bases, leaving 4 bases not matched to a gene. From germline, CDR1 is MNHNS and CDR2 SASEGT. The length of the CDR3 is 13 residues. CDR3 sequence: CASRETGDTEAFF. The CDR3 bases are TGTGCCAGCAGAGAAACAGGGGACACTGAAGCTTTCTTT.

Concerning this clone: A read error may produce the germline difference seen at one junction end. V gene TRBV29-1 combines with J gene TRBJ2-7; no firm D call. This CDR3 region has 11 residues. Germline CDR1 and CDR2: SQVTM and ANQGSEA. The DNA of the CDR3 is TGCAGCGTCAGCGTATCCTGCGAGCAGTACTTC. Protein product: CSVSVSCEQYF.